Sequencing of this T cell receptor (beta chain) was carried out in a study of blood T cell repertoires in COVID-19. Measured with immunoSEQ multiplex PCR; TCRdb has only the in-frame clones, and not every one. The sample contains approximately 88,000 clones, about 77% of which appear only once. Sequencing was performed on peripheral blood. The clonotype comes from a man in his sixties or seventies with COVID-19, enrolled during active disease.

CDR3: CASSITSGRASYNEQFF. In DNA form, the CDR3 reads TGTGCCAGCAGTATCACTAGCGGGAGGGCCTCCTACAATGAGCAGTTCTTC. The chain combines TRBV5-8 with TRBJ2-1, with 13 bases lining up with TRBD2. Trimming at V came to 5 bases and at J to 0 bases, leaving 5 bases not matched to a gene. CDR3 length equals 17 residues. Germline V lookup: CDR1 SGHTS, CDR2 YDEGEE. Using reference TRBV5-8 and TRBJ2-1 for the parts outside the CDR3, the full variable domain is EAGVTQSPTHLIKTRGQQATLRCSPISGHTSVYWYQQALGLGLQFLLWYDEGEERNRGNFPPRFSGRQFPNYSSELNVNALELEDSALYLCASSITSGRASYNEQFFGPGTRLTVL.